This is a list of T cell receptor beta chains from one sample in a study of OX40 agonist ivuxolimab in advanced cancers. The protocol was immunoSEQ multiplex PCR, while the TCRdb copy is restricted to in-frame clones and leaves out a portion. The table has fewer than 90,000 clones, 87% seen once. This material consisted of CD4+ or CD8+ T cells sorted from blood, taken in a trial of the OX40 agonist ivuxolimab. Receptors were obtained from an adult with an advanced solid tumor such as melanoma, head and neck, liver or kidney cancer. The CDR3 runs from the conserved cysteine through the conserved F or W. The order of the fields is D gene, V gene, J gene, clone size, CDR3 DNA, CDR3 protein. The D gene is left open where the match is weak. Only some rows state a clone size, as once, few, many or a class for expanded clones.

D: .
V: TRBV6-1
J: TRBJ2-5
size: .
DNA: TGTGCCAGCAGTGAAGCGTACAGGGCAGAGACCCAGTACTTC
CDR3: CASSEAYRAETQYF

D: TRBD1
V: TRBV2
J: TRBJ2-7
size: .
DNA: TGTGCCAGCAGTGTTTACAGGGGCTACGAGCAGTACTTC
CDR3: CASSVYRGYEQYF

D: TRBD1
V: TRBV11-1
J: TRBJ2-3
size: .
DNA: TGTGCCAGCGGAAGGACAGGGGACCGCACAGATACGCAGTATTTT
CDR3: CASGRTGDRTDTQYF

D: .
V: TRBV5-8
J: TRBJ1-2
size: .
DNA: TGTGCCAGCAGCTTGGCCGGTAAGACAGGATCCGTCCGGATGTATGGCTACACCTTC
CDR3: CASSLAGKTGSVRMYGYTF

D: TRBD2
V: TRBV7-7
J: TRBJ2-5
size: .
DNA: TGTGCTAGCAGCATAAGCGGGGGGGCCCGAGAGACCCAGTACTTC
CDR3: CASSISGGARETQYF

D: TRBD2
V: TRBV12-5
J: TRBJ2-5
size: .
DNA: TGTGCTAGTGGCCCCGGGACTAGCGGACAAGAGACCCAGTACTTC
CDR3: CASGPGTSGQETQYF

D: TRBD1
V: TRBV5-5
J: TRBJ2-3
size: .
DNA: TGTGCCAGCAGCTTGACAGGGGCTCGAGGAGATACGCAGTATTTT
CDR3: CASSLTGARGDTQYF

D: .
V: TRBV9
J: TRBJ1-4
size: .
DNA: TGTGCCAGCAGCGTAGGGACGGATTATAATGAAAAACTGTTTTTT
CDR3: CASSVGTDYNEKLFF

D: .
V: TRBV6-5
J: TRBJ2-3
size: .
DNA: TGTGCCAGCAGAACAGGGATATCAGATACGCAGTATTTT
CDR3: CASRTGISDTQYF

D: .
V: TRBV5-1
J: TRBJ2-3
size: .
DNA: TGCGCCAGCAGCTTGGCCAGGATCAACACAGATACGCAGTATTTT
CDR3: CASSLARINTDTQYF

D: TRBD2
V: TRBV11-2
J: TRBJ2-5
size: .
DNA: TGTGCCAGCAGCGGACTAGCGGGAAAAGAGACCCAGTACTTC
CDR3: CASSGLAGKETQYF

D: TRBD1
V: TRBV7-3
J: TRBJ1-2
size: .
DNA: TGTGCCAGCAGCTCCCCGTCGGGACAGAATGGCTACACCTTC
CDR3: CASSSPSGQNGYTF

D: .
V: TRBV4-2
J: TRBJ1-2
size: .
DNA: TGTGCCAGCAGCCAAGATATAGATGTTTGGTATGGCTACACCTTC
CDR3: CASSQDIDVWYGYTF

D: TRBD1
V: TRBV2
J: TRBJ2-2
size: .
DNA: TGTGCCAGCAGGGTAACAGGGGGCACCGGGGAGCTGTTTTTT
CDR3: CASRVTGGTGELFF

D: TRBD2
V: TRBV5-1
J: TRBJ2-3
size: .
DNA: TGCGCCAGCAGCTTGGGGAGTAGCGGGAGGGCAGATACGCAGTATTTT
CDR3: CASSLGSSGRADTQYF

D: .
V: TRBV10-2
J: TRBJ2-1
size: .
DNA: TGCGCCAGCAGTGAGCCTAGGACTAAGCAGTTCTTC
CDR3: CASSEPRTKQFF

D: .
V: TRBV6-6
J: TRBJ1-5
size: .
DNA: TGTGCCAGCAGTTACTCGCGGGGGGGTCAGCCCCAGCATTTT
CDR3: CASSYSRGGQPQHF

D: .
V: TRBV11-1
J: TRBJ2-1
size: .
DNA: TGTGCCAGCAGCTCCGGACAGATTTACAATGAGCAGTTCTTC
CDR3: CASSSGQIYNEQFF

D: .
V: TRBV29-1
J: TRBJ2-2
size: .
DNA: TGCAGCGTTGATCAGGGGAACACCGGGGAGCTGTTTTTT
CDR3: CSVDQGNTGELFF

D: .
V: TRBV19
J: TRBJ1-5
size: .
DNA: TGTGCCAGTAGCGGAACAGGATCCTATAGCAATCAGCCCCAGCATTTT
CDR3: CASSGTGSYSNQPQHF

D: .
V: TRBV28
J: TRBJ1-5
size: .
DNA: TGTGCCAGCAGCTACAGGGCCCGTTTGCCCCAGCATTTT
CDR3: CASSYRARLPQHF

D: .
V: TRBV6-5
J: TRBJ1-1
size: .
DNA: TGTGCCAGCAGTCTACCCTCCAGGTGGAACACTGAAGCTTTCTTT
CDR3: CASSLPSRWNTEAFF

D: .
V: TRBV21-1
J: TRBJ2-7
size: .
DNA: TGTGCCGGCAGCAAAAGTGGAAGAGGAAGTGAGGGACAGACCTACGAGCAGTACTTC
CDR3: CAGSKSGRGSEGQTYEQYF

D: TRBD1
V: TRBV6-1
J: TRBJ1-2
size: .
DNA: TGTGCCAGCAGTGAAGCATCAGGGGGAGGAGGCTACACCTTC
CDR3: CASSEASGGGGYTF

D: TRBD1
V: TRBV7-9
J: TRBJ2-7
size: .
DNA: TGTGCCAGCAGCCCCGGGACAGGGAGTTTCTACGAGCAGTACTTC
CDR3: CASSPGTGSFYEQYF

D: .
V: TRBV9
J: TRBJ2-7
size: .
DNA: TGTGCCAGCAGCCCCCGTTTGATTTCCTACGAGCAGTACTTC
CDR3: CASSPRLISYEQYF

D: .
V: TRBV18
J: TRBJ2-4
size: .
DNA: TGTGCCAGCTCACCGGATGTAGCCAAAAACATTCAGTACTTC
CDR3: CASSPDVAKNIQYF

D: .
V: TRBV27
J: TRBJ2-7
size: .
DNA: TGTGCCAGCAGTTTAAGTTGGACAACCGAGCAGTACTTC
CDR3: CASSLSWTTEQYF

D: .
V: TRBV2
J: TRBJ1-4
size: .
DNA: TGTGCCAGCAGGCGGACAGAGTTGGGCGAAAAACTGTTTTTT
CDR3: CASRRTELGEKLFF

D: TRBD1
V: TRBV6-1
J: TRBJ2-3
size: .
DNA: TGTGCCAGCTGGGGACAGGGGATAACAGATACGCAGTATTTT
CDR3: CASWGQGITDTQYF

D: .
V: TRBV6-1
J: TRBJ1-3
size: few
DNA: TGTGCCAGCAGTGCCGACGGGAGGGGCTCTGGAAACACCATATATTTT
CDR3: CASSADGRGSGNTIYF

D: TRBD1
V: TRBV28
J: TRBJ2-7
size: .
DNA: TGTGCCAGCAGTGGGGGACAGGGCGTCGACGAGCAGTACTTC
CDR3: CASSGGQGVDEQYF

D: .
V: TRBV9
J: TRBJ1-4
size: .
DNA: TGTGCCAGCAGCGTAGACCCGGGACGAAATGAAAAACTGTTTTTT
CDR3: CASSVDPGRNEKLFF

D: .
V: TRBV7-2
J: TRBJ2-7
size: few
DNA: TGTGCCAGCAGCTCCCGGGACTTGATCTACGAGCAGTACTTC
CDR3: CASSSRDLIYEQYF

D: TRBD2
V: TRBV12-5
J: TRBJ2-7
size: .
DNA: TGTGCTAGTGGTTTCTACAGCGGCACGACTAGCGGGAGAGAGCAGTACTTC
CDR3: CASGFYSGTTSGREQYF

D: .
V: TRBV5-1
J: TRBJ2-7
size: few
DNA: TGCGCCAGCAGCTTGGCATCTAGCGCAAGCTACGAGCAGTACTTC
CDR3: CASSLASSASYEQYF

D: .
V: TRBV5-1
J: TRBJ2-1
size: .
DNA: TGCGCCAGCAGCTTGGCTGAGAGCTCCTACAATGAGCAGTTCTTC
CDR3: CASSLAESSYNEQFF

D: .
V: TRBV5-1
J: TRBJ2-5
size: .
DNA: TGCGCCAGCAGGACCAGGGCGGCCCAAGAGACCCAGTACTTC
CDR3: CASRTRAAQETQYF

D: .
V: TRBV2
J: TRBJ1-5
size: .
DNA: TGTGCCAGCGGCCCCTCCGAATCCAATCAGCCCCAGCATTTT
CDR3: CASGPSESNQPQHF

D: TRBD1
V: TRBV5-1
J: TRBJ2-3
size: .
DNA: TGCGCCAGCAGCTTGGGGGGACAGACAGATACGCAGTATTTT
CDR3: CASSLGGQTDTQYF

D: .
V: TRBV11-2
J: TRBJ2-5
size: .
DNA: TGTGCCAGCAGCTTAGTTGGCACCCCCCAGTACTTC
CDR3: CASSLVGTPQYF

D: .
V: TRBV7-2
J: TRBJ2-3
size: few
DNA: TGTGCCAGCAGCTTATTCGGGGTAACAGATACGCAGTATTTT
CDR3: CASSLFGVTDTQYF

D: TRBD2
V: TRBV6-6
J: TRBJ2-1
size: .
DNA: TGTGCCAGCAGTTACGGGACTAGCGGAACCTACAATGAGCAGTTCTTC
CDR3: CASSYGTSGTYNEQFF

D: .
V: TRBV5-8
J: TRBJ2-3
size: few
DNA: TGTGCCAGCAGTCGGGGTCATAGCACAGATACGCAGTATTTT
CDR3: CASSRGHSTDTQYF

D: .
V: TRBV6-4
J: TRBJ2-1
size: .
DNA: TGTGCCAGCAGTGACACCGGGGGCAGACAACAGTTCTTC
CDR3: CASSDTGGRQQFF

D: .
V: TRBV25-1
J: TRBJ1-4
size: .
DNA: TGTGCCAGCAGTGAGATATCAGGGAGTGAAAAACTGTTTTTT
CDR3: CASSEISGSEKLFF

D: .
V: TRBV19
J: TRBJ2-1
size: .
DNA: TGTGCCAGTAGTCCCCGGACAGTTAGTGAGCAGTTCTTC
CDR3: CASSPRTVSEQFF

D: .
V: TRBV6-5
J: TRBJ1-5
size: .
DNA: TGTGCCAGCAGTAGGGAGTATAGCAATCAGCCCCAGCATTTT
CDR3: CASSREYSNQPQHF

D: TRBD1
V: TRBV18
J: TRBJ2-7
size: .
DNA: TGTGCCAGCTCACCATTGCCCAGAGGGACAGGACACTCCTACGAGCAGTACTTC
CDR3: CASSPLPRGTGHSYEQYF

D: TRBD2
V: TRBV5-4
J: TRBJ2-1
size: .
DNA: TGTGCCAGCAGCTTCTTTATTGGCGGGGGGGCCCATGAGCAGTTCTTC
CDR3: CASSFFIGGGAHEQFF

D: TRBD1
V: TRBV2
J: TRBJ1-1
size: .
DNA: TGTGCCAGCAGTGATGACAGGGGACGGACTGAAGCTTTCTTT
CDR3: CASSDDRGRTEAFF

D: .
V: TRBV6-4
J: TRBJ2-1
size: .
DNA: TGTGCCAGCGCCCCGGGCCCTGCCTCCAATGAGCAGTTCTTC
CDR3: CASAPGPASNEQFF

D: TRBD2
V: TRBV18
J: TRBJ2-1
size: .
DNA: TGTGCCAGCTCACCGTGGGCGGGGGAGGACAATGAGCAGTTCTTC
CDR3: CASSPWAGEDNEQFF

D: .
V: TRBV5-4
J: TRBJ1-3
size: .
DNA: TGTGCCAGCAGCTTGTTTGGAAACACCATATATTTT
CDR3: CASSLFGNTIYF

D: TRBD1
V: TRBV5-1
J: TRBJ1-2
size: .
DNA: TGCGCCAGCAGCTTTGGACAGGATATACATGGCTACACCTTC
CDR3: CASSFGQDIHGYTF

D: .
V: TRBV11-3
J: TRBJ2-5
size: .
DNA: TGTGCCAGCAGCGCCTACGGGGAGACCCAGTACTTC
CDR3: CASSAYGETQYF